In this sample, the clone carrying this TCR beta chain turned up a few times. In the original workflow: Amplification of reference gene primers was used by the study to estimate nucleated cell counts. Produced via immunoSEQ multiplex PCR; TCRdb's table is partial and in-frame only. The V and J calls and clone size come from that table; D and trimming were worked out from the DNA. The sample contains over 90,000 clones, about 88% of which appear only once. This entry is derived from a study of blood T cell repertoires in COVID-19. Overall study: Samples of COVID-19 (acute and convalescent) were obtained from the United States, Italy and Spain. In each case, the material was cDNA or gDNA derived from T cells, B-cell-depleted T cells, or PBMCs.

The sample taken for sequencing was peripheral blood. This TCR came from a human donor in a cohort sampled during active COVID-19.

DNA of the CDR3: TGTGCCAGCAGCCAAGGGCAGAACCTAGAGAAAGAGACCCAGTACTTC. Encoded protein: CASSQGQNLEKETQYF. The rearrangement links TRBV3-1 (or the pseudogene TRBV3-2) to TRBJ2-5; D ambiguous. Trimming pared 1 base from V and 3 bases from J, leaving 15 bases between. CDR3 length: 16 amino acids. Germline assignment: CDR1 LGHDT and CDR2 YNNKEL (reference sequence).